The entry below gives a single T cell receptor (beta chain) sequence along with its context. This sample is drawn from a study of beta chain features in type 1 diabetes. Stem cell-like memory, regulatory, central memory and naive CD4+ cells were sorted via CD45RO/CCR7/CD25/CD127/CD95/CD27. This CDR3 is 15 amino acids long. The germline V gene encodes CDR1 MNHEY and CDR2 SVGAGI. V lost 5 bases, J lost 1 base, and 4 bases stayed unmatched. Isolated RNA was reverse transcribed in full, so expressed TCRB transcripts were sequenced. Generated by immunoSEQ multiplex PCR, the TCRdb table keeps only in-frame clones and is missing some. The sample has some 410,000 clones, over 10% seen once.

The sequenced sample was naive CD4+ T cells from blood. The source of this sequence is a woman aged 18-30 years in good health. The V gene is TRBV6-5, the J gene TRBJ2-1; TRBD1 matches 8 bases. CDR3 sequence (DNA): TGTGCCAGCAGTAGGGACAGGCGTTCCTACAATGAGCAGTTCTTC. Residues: CASSRDRRSYNEQFF.